This T cell receptor beta chain was identified during a study of blood T cells in healthy people across ages. Overall study findings and caveats: Relative to aged donors, long-lived donors carried more naive CD4+ cells and displayed higher diversity.

Healthy individuals of Caucasian origin from Russia, aged about 6 to 90, served as donors. Roughly 9.8 milliliters of peripheral blood were drawn from each donor. In each sample, at least 6.5 million PBMCs were isolated. A sample-barcoded 5' primer and a J-beta primer mix were used in a second PCR of roughly 7 to 11 cycles. TCRdb analysed the 5' RACE reads with MiXCR anew, one entry per CDR3 protein. The sample holds over 600,000 distinct CDR3 sequences; about 42% are singletons and the top ten take approximately 18%. Points on this clonotype: Its antigen is not known.

The receptor comes from an elderly man in good health. The sample consisted of blood.

CDR3 loop: CASSVTGSGNYGYTF. The CDR3 DNA sequence: TGTGCCAGCAGCGTTACAGGGAGCGGTAACTATGGCTACACCTTC. The V gene is TRBV5-5, the J gene TRBJ1-2, with D maybe TRBD1 (6 bases). V was pared by 4 bases and J by 1 base, with 14 bases between. The CDR3 is 15 amino acids. Germline V gene lookup returns CDR1 SGHKS and CDR2 YYEKEE (reference sequence).